The T cell receptor beta chain described here comes from a study of blood T cell repertoires in COVID-19 (dated by TCRdb to 2018 to 2021). Looking at the study overall: Collaborator samples came from the United States, Italy and Spain and covered acute and convalescent phases of COVID-19. The prospective study material was composed of cDNA or gDNA derived from T cells, B-cell-depleted T cells, or PBMCs. Where available, HLA class I and class II types were taken from metadata supplied by the sample provider and were not determined by assay-based typing. Deeply sampled blood TCRbeta repertoires from subjects exposed to, actively infected with, or recovered from COVID-19 were included in the dataset. The repertoires were released in a freely available public database intended as a resource for research on the immune response to SARS-CoV-2. The samples were drawn from the first 160 participants of the ongoing ImmuneRACE study and from some 1,300 subjects provided by 6 global collaborators. A de-identified subject ID, COVID-19 status, age in years and sex were almost always included in the sample metadata. The paper's findings and limits, for the study overall: The amount of clinical and demographic metadata varied by source and participant and was provided uncurated.

About this clone itself: The specificity of this receptor is unknown. Base qualities are not recorded, but no much larger clone differs from it by a single base.

Samples from volunteer blood donors who had recovered from COVID-19 were contributed by a second Seattle source. Each collaborating institution followed its own protocols to collect whole blood in K2EDTA tubes. For TCRbeta analysis, collaborators shipped samples as frozen whole blood, isolated PBMCs, or DNA extracted from either of those sample types. TCRbeta CDR3 regions were amplified from genomic DNA using the immunoSEQ Assay, a bias-controlled multiplex PCR. In the authors' own workflow: Within the assay, amplification of reference gene primers was used to estimate how many nucleated cells each sample contained. Sequence reads were collapsed and filtered to measure the absolute abundance of every unique TCRbeta CDR3 rearrangement. For each sample, productive Simpson clonality was calculated by taking the square root of Simpson's diversity index across productive rearrangements. Not all clones reach the TCRdb copy of this immuneACCESS table, which keeps in-frame sequences only. Checked studies attribute under half of the gap to unresolved V genes and leave the rest unexplained. V and J calls and clone size are those listed in that table; D and trimming were worked out from the DNA. This sample comprises about 320,000 clones, around 89% of them detected only once. The ten largest clones take up around 6% of the sample.

Reading from cysteine to phenylalanine, the CDR3 counts 14 amino acids. Only CDR3 DNA is held: 42 bases, read in frame from base 1. V is cut by 0 bases and J by 2 bases, and the space between the germline ends is 8 bases. Sequences SGHNT (CDR1) and YYREEE (CDR2) are obtained from the germline V gene (reference sequence). Specimen: peripheral blood. The rearrangement combines TRBV5-4 with TRBJ2-5, with TRBD1 as a weak D call on 6 bases. The sequence was obtained from a man aged 18 to 30 who had recovered from COVID-19. The nucleotide sequence reads as follows: TGTGCCAGCAGCTTGGGGACAGCACAAGAGACCCAGTACTTC. Translated, it gives CASSLGTAQETQYF.